Following are 21 T cell receptor beta chains from one sample sequenced in a study of blood T cells in healthy people across ages. It was with a sample-barcoded 5' primer and a J-beta primer mix that a second PCR of roughly 7 to 12 cycles was run. TCRdb reprocessed the 5' RACE reads with MiXCR, giving one entry per CDR3 protein. The repertoire includes 650,000 to 700,000 distinct CDR3 sequences, 40% to 65% of them detected once, and 13% sits in the top ten. Sequencing was done on a sample of blood. These receptor sequences come from an elderly woman in good health.

This clonotype was seen a handful of times. This sequence may be a read error, since a much larger clone differs from it by one base. The chain uses TRBV25-1 and TRBJ2-1; D call uncertain. The ends were cut back, 8 bases at V and 13 bases at J, with 12 bases in the middle. Looked up from germline, CDR1 is MGHDK and CDR2 is SYGVNS. The CDR3 is 10 residues long. DNA of the CDR3: TGTGCCAGCGCAAGAGAGACCCAGTTCTTC. It translates to CASARETQFF.

There are a few counts of this clonotype. This chain connects TRBV12-3 or TRBV12-4 to TRBJ2-2, with a tentative D call TRBD2 (5 bases). V shed 6 bases and J shed 8 bases, with 13 bases lying between them. The CDR3 spans 13 residues. CDR3: CASRTNSAGELFF. As DNA, the CDR3 is TGTGCCAGCAGAACAAATAGCGCGGGGGAGCTGTTTTTT.

This clonotype has a count of ten or more. The chain joins TRBV12-3 or TRBV12-4 to TRBJ2-1; 7 bases are a match to TRBD1. The CDR3 sequence is 13 residues long. The ends lost 6 bases at V and 6 bases at J; junction bases unmatched: 5. CDR3: CASRTQGPNEQFF. CDR3 DNA sequence: TGTGCCAGCAGGACACAGGGGCCCAATGAGCAGTTCTTC.

This clonotype has ten or more counts. J is TRBJ2-1 and V is TRBV6-5; 7 nucleotides match TRBD2. Germline assignment: CDR1 MNHEY and CDR2 SVGAGI. The junction had 5 bases not matched to a gene; V was cut back by 0 bases and J by 0 bases. CDR3 size: 17 residues. This CDR3 reads CASSYSWGRASYNEQFF. The CDR3 DNA reads TGTGCCAGCAGTTACTCATGGGGGAGGGCCTCCTACAATGAGCAGTTCTTC.

This clonotype was recorded at least ten times. The chain uses TRBV7-3 and TRBJ2-1, with 9 bases lining up with TRBD2. The CDR3 length is 17 residues. J gave up 2 bases and V 5 bases, and 10 bases lay outside the gene matches. Germline assignment: CDR1 SGHTA and CDR2 FQGTGA. The CDR3: CASSKRAGGLPYNEQFF. CDR3 sequence (DNA): TGTGCCAGCAGCAAAAGGGCGGGAGGGCTGCCCTACAATGAGCAGTTCTTC.

This rearrangement joins TRBV18 to TRBJ2-5, with D possibly matching TRBD2 (5 bases). V lost 1 base to trimming and J lost 1 base, with 10 bases between them. Germline assignment: CDR1 KGHSH and CDR2 LQKENI. The CDR3 length is 15 residues. This chain's CDR3 is CASSPQAASQETQYF. The CDR3 bases are TGTGCCAGCTCACCACAAGCGGCTTCCCAAGAGACCCAGTACTTC.

This clonotype was detected only a few times. The chain couples TRBV5-6 to TRBJ2-5; D ambiguous. This CDR3 spans 13 amino acids. Germline CDR1 SGHDT, CDR2 YYEEEE. V was shortened by 0 bases and J by 4 bases, with 7 bases between the two germline ends. CDR3 loop: CASSLVLVETQYF. Here the CDR3 DNA reads TGTGCCAGCAGCTTGGTTCTGGTAGAGACCCAGTACTTC.

The chain employs TRBV5-1 and TRBJ2-1; TRBD2 agrees at 9 bases. The CDR3 sequence is 16 residues long. V was clipped by 0 bases and J by 7 bases; unmatched bases: 8. Germline lookup yields CDR1 SGHRS and CDR2 YFSETQ. DNA for the CDR3: TGCGCCAGCAGCTTGGCCTTTGCGGGAGGGCCTAATGAGCAGTTCTTC. Amino acid sequence: CASSLAFAGGPNEQFF.

Written as DNA, the CDR3 is TGTGCCAGCAGTTTTGGACGGGTCCCGGATACGCAGTATTTT. Translation gives CASSFGRVPDTQYF. This chain joins TRBV28 and TRBJ2-3; no reliable D call. Germline V gene lookup returns CDR1 MDHEN and CDR2 SYDVKM. Trimming cost V 3 bases and J 6 bases, with 13 bases left between them. The CDR3 sequence is 14 residues long. Based on the CDR3 plus reference TRBV28 and TRBJ2-3, the full variable domain is DVKVTQSSRYLVKRTGEKVFLECVQDMDHENMFWYRQDPGLGLRLIYFSYDVKMKEKGDIPEGYSVSREKKERFSLILESASTNQTSMYLCASSFGRVPDTQYFGPGTRLTVL.

The chain links TRBV29-1 to TRBJ2-5, with TRBD1 identical over 10 bases. The CDR3 runs 14 residues. V lost 7 bases to trimming and J lost 4 bases; unmatched junction nucleotides: 9. Germline V gene lookup returns CDR1 SQVTM and CDR2 ANQGSEA. The CDR3 DNA reads TGCAGCGCATGGGACAGGGGAGGTTTAGAGACCCAGTACTTC. It translates to CSAWDRGGLETQYF.

Of note for this clonotype: Since a much larger clone is just one base distant, this may be a read error. This chain joins TRBV20-1 and TRBJ2-3; TRBD2 is a possible D gene (6 bases). V lost 5 bases, J lost 0 bases, and 15 bases lay in between. The CDR3 is made up of 15 amino acids. The germline gives CDR1 DFQATT, CDR2 SNEGSKA (reference sequence). Written as DNA, the CDR3 is TGCAGTGCTCCGACTAGTATGGCAAGCACAGATACGCAGTATTTT. Protein: CSAPTSMASTDTQYF.

This chain joins TRBV2 and TRBJ1-5, with TRBD1 matching 9 bases. V gave up 8 bases and J gave up 7 bases; unmatched junction bases: 6. Germline assignment: CDR1 SNHLY and CDR2 FYNNEI. The CDR3 is made up of 13 amino acids. CDR3 protein: CASERDRAQPQHF. CDR3 sequence (DNA): TGTGCCAGCGAAAGGGACAGGGCCCAGCCCCAGCATTTT.

The genes are TRBV27 and TRBJ2-2, with a tentative D call TRBD2 (5 bases). The CDR3 sequence is 15 residues long. The V and J ends lost 5 bases and 4 bases respectively, with 14 bases between them. CDR1 and CDR2 (germline): MNHEY, SMNVEV (reference sequence). Here the CDR3 DNA reads TGTGCCAGCAGTCCTAGCACAGTTGGCACCGGGGAGCTGTTTTTT. Its translation is CASSPSTVGTGELFF.

Many counts were recorded for this clonotype. The chain carries TRBV28 and TRBJ1-2; D might be TRBD1 (5 bases). CDR3 length: 13 residues. V lost 8 bases and J 6 bases, leaving 16 bases between the germline ends. Per germline, CDR1 MDHEN and CDR2 SYDVKM. The CDR3 coding sequence is TGTGCCAGCTGGGGCCAAACTACGGATGGCTACACCTTC. Translating it yields CASWGQTTDGYTF.

About this clonotype: A much more abundant neighbour one base away suggests this may be a read error. V and J are TRBV20-1 and TRBJ2-5; 7 bases line up with TRBD1. From germline, CDR1 is DFQATT and CDR2 SNEGSKA (reference sequence). The CDR3 is 15 residues long. This CDR3 is CSARDRTGEQETRYF. The CDR3 coding sequence is TGCAGTGCTAGAGATCGGACAGGCGAACAAGAGACCCGGTACTTC.

The chain is built from TRBV2 and TRBJ1-2, with D unclear. This CDR3 spans 14 amino acids. The V and J ends lost 6 bases and 7 bases respectively, with 18 bases between them. From germline, CDR1 is SNHLY and CDR2 FYNNEI. CDR3 DNA: TGTGCCAGCAGCACCGTCAGCGGGAGCTGTGGCTACACCTTC. It specifies CASSTVSGSCGYTF.

Of note for this clonotype: A junction boundary mismatches the germline segment, possibly from a read error. Here the CDR3 reads CASSRLGKTETQYF. CDR3 nucleotide sequence: TGTGCTAGCAGCCGACTTGGGAAAACGGAGACCCAGTACTTC. This rearrangement joins TRBV7-7 to TRBJ2-5; no clear D gene. The CDR3 sequence is 14 residues long. CDR1 is SSHAT and CDR2 is FNYEAQ in the germline V gene (reference sequence). Supplemented by reference TRBV7-7 and TRBJ2-5, the full variable domain reads GAGVSQSPRYKVTKRGQDVTLRCDPISSHATLYWYQQALGQGPEFLTYFNYEAQPDKSGLPSDRFSAERPEGSISTLTIQRTEQRDSAMYRCASSRLGKTETQYFGPGTRLLVL.

DNA for the CDR3: TGTGCCAGCAGTTTACGCCCGGGACTCAAGAACACCGGGGAGCTGTTTTTT. It is translated as CASSLRPGLKNTGELFF. This chain connects TRBV27 to TRBJ2-2, with a tentative D call TRBD2 (6 bases). This CDR3 is 17 amino acids long. The germline CDR1 and CDR2 sequences are MNHEY and SMNVEV (reference sequence). With 2 bases removed from V and 1 base from J, the gap between germline ends came to 14 bases.

The chain is built from TRBV4-2 and TRBJ2-1; 9 bases agree with TRBD2. The germline gives CDR1 LGHNA, CDR2 YNFKEQ. V was pared by 0 bases and J by 10 bases, with 13 bases of the junction left unmatched. The CDR3 totals 17 residues. CDR3 in amino acids: CASSQDSGRGGVGEQFF. CDR3 sequence (DNA): TGTGCCAGCAGCCAAGATAGTGGGCGGGGGGGCGTTGGAGAGCAGTTCTTC.

V gene TRBV5-6 combines with J gene TRBJ2-2, with 7 positions matching TRBD1. This CDR3 spans 15 amino acids. After removal of 4 bases from V and 6 bases from J, the junction contained 9 bases not matched to a gene. Germline assignment: CDR1 SGHDT and CDR2 YYEEEE. The CDR3 bases are TGTGCCAGCAGCACCCGCGACAGGGACCCCGGGGAGCTGTTTTTT. This codes for CASSTRDRDPGELFF.

With regard to this clonotype: A much larger clone is a single base away; this may be a read error. The chain has TRBV7-9 and TRBJ2-1; 8 bases agree with TRBD2. The CDR3 spans 17 residues. With 0 bases clipped from V and 10 bases from J, the junction kept 14 bases outside the gene matches. Germline loops: CDR1 SEHNR, CDR2 FQNEAQ (reference sequence). For the CDR3, the DNA is TGTGCCAGCAGCTTAGCTGCCCTAGCGGGTGACACCTACGAGCAGTTCTTC. The encoded protein is CASSLAALAGDTYEQFF.